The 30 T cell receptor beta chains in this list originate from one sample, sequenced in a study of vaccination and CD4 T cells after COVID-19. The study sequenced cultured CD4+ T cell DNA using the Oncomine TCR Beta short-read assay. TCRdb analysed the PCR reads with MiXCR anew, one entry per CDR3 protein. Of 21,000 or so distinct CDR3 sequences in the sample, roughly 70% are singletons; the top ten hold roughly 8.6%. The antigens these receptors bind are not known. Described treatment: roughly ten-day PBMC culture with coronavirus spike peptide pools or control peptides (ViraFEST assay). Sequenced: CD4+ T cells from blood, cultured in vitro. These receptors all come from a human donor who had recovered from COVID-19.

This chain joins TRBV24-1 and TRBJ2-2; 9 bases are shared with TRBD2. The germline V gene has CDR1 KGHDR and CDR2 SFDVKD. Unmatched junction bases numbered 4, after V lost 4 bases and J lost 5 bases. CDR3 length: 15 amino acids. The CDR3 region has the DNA TGTGCCACCAGTGACGGCGGGAGGGATACCGGGGAGCTGTTTTTT. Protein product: CATSDGGRDTGELFF.

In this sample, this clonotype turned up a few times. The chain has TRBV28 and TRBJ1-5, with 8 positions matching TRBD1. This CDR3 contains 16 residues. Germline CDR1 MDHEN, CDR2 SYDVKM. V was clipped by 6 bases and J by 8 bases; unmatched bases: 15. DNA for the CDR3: TGTGCCAGCAGCCCCTCCCATGGGACAGGATATGAGCCCCAGCATTTT. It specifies CASSPSHGTGYEPQHF. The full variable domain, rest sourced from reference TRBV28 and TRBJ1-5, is DVKVTQSSRYLVKRTGEKVFLECVQDMDHENMFWYRQDPGLGLRLIYFSYDVKMKEKGDIPEGYSVSREKKERFSLILESASTNQTSMYLCASSPSHGTGYEPQHFGDGTRLSIL.

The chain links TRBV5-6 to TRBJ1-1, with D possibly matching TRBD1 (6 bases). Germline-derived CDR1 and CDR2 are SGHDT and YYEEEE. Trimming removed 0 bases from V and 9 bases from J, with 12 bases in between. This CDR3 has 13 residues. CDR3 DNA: TGTGCCAGCAGCTTGGTAGTCAGGGGTCAAGCTTTCTTT. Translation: CASSLVVRGQAFF.

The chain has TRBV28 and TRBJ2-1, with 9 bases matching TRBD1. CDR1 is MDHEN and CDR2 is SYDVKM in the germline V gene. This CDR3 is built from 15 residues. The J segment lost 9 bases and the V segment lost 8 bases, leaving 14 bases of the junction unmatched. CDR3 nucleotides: TGTGCCAGCCGAACCCCCGGGACAGGGTACTTTGAGCAGTTCTTC. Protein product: CASRTPGTGYFEQFF.

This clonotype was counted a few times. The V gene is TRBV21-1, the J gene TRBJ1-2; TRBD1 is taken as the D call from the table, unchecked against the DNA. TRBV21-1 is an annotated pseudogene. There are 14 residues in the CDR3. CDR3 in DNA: TGTGCCAGCAGCCCTAAGACAGGGTTCTATGGCTACACCTTC. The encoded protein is CASSPKTGFYGYTF.

The CDR3 region is CSALTGYGYTF. For the CDR3, the DNA is TGCAGTGCTCTTACGGGCTATGGCTACACCTTC. The gene calls are TRBV20-1 and TRBJ1-2; no firm D call. Germline V CDR1 and CDR2: DFQATT, SNEGSKA (reference sequence). V dropped 5 bases and J dropped 4 bases, with 8 bases sitting between them. The CDR3 extends over 11 amino acids.

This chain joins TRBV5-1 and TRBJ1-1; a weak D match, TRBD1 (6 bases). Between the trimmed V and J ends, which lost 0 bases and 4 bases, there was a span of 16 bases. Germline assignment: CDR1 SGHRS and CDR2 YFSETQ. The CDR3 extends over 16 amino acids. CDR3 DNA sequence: TGCGCCAGCAGCTTGGGCCAGGGGCCGTTCGGCACTGAAGCTTTCTTT. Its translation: CASSLGQGPFGTEAFF.

Here the CDR3 reads CSAAGGGSGVDTQYF. In nucleotides, the CDR3 is TGCAGTGCCGCGGGGGGCGGGAGTGGTGTAGATACGCAGTATTTT. The chain is built from TRBV20-1 and TRBJ2-3, with 8 bases that match TRBD2. The CDR3 is 15 amino acids. The junction had 13 bases not matched to a gene; V was cut back by 6 bases and J by 5 bases. Germline V gene lookup returns CDR1 DFQATT and CDR2 SNEGSKA (reference sequence).

In DNA form, the CDR3 reads TGTGCCAGCGGAATACTAGCGGTTAGGGGGGAGCTGTTTTTT. Translated: CASGILAVRGELFF. J is TRBJ2-2 and V is TRBV5-4; TRBD2 matches 8 bases. Trimming removed 7 bases from V and 8 bases from J; junction bases left unmatched: 10. The germline V gene has CDR1 SGHNT and CDR2 YYREEE (reference sequence). The CDR3 runs 14 residues.

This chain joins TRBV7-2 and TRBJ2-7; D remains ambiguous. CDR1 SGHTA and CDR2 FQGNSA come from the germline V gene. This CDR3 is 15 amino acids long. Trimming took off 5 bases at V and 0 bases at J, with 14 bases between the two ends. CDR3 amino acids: CASSPPRPSSYEQYF. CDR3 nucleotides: TGTGCCAGCAGCCCCCCGAGACCCAGCTCCTACGAGCAGTACTTC.

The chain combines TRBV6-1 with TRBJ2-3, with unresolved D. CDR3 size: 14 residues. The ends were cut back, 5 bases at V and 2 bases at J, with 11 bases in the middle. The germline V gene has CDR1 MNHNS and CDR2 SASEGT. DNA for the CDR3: TGTGCCAGCAGTATTCCTGTACTCACAGATACGCAGTATTTT. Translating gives CASSIPVLTDTQYF.

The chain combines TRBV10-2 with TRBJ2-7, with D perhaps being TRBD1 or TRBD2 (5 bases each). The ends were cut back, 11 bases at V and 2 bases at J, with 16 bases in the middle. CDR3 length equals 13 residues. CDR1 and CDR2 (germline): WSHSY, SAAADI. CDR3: CASSGTVTYEQYF. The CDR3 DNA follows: TGCGCCTCGTCCGGGACGGTAACCTACGAGCAGTACTTC.

The CDR3, as DNA: TGTGCCAGCAGTCCCCGGCTAGCTGACAATGAGCAGTTCTTC. Encoded protein: CASSPRLADNEQFF. The rearrangement links TRBV6-1 to TRBJ2-1, with TRBD2 as a possible D gene (5 bases). The CDR3 sequence is 14 residues long. Germline V gene sequence: CDR1 MNHNS, CDR2 SASEGT. V was clipped by 5 bases and J by 5 bases, with 13 bases between them.

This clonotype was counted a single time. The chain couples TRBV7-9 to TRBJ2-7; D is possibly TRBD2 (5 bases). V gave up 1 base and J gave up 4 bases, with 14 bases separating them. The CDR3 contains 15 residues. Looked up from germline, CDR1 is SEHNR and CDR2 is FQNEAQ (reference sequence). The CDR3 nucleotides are TGTGCCAGCAGCTTAGGATCCTCGGCGGGTTACGAGCAGTACTTC. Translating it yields CASSLGSSAGYEQYF.

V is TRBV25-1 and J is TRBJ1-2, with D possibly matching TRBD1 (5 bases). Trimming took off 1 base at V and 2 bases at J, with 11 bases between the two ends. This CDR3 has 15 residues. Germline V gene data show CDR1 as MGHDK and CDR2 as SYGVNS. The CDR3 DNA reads TGTGCCAGCAGTGAATCCAGTAAGGGGAACTATGGCTACACCTTC. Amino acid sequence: CASSESSKGNYGYTF.

The CDR3: CASSRDRTNTEAFF. The CDR3, as DNA: TGTGCCAGCAGTAGGGACAGAACAAACACTGAAGCTTTCTTT. The rearrangement uses TRBV6-1 and TRBJ1-1, with 7 bases matching TRBD1. Germline V gives CDR1 MNHNS, CDR2 SASEGT. This CDR3 is 14 amino acids long. J was trimmed by 2 bases and V by 5 bases; bases with no gene match: 5.

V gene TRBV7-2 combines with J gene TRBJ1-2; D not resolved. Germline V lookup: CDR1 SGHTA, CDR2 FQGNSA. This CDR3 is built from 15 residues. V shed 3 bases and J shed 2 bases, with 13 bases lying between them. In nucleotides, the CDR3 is TGTGCCAGCAGCTTCATCCAGACGGGCAACTATGGCTACACCTTC. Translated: CASSFIQTGNYGYTF.

CDR3 protein: CASSRVGGTEAFF. Written as DNA, the CDR3 is TGTGCCAGTAGTAGGGTCGGTGGCACTGAAGCTTTCTTT. The J gene is TRBJ1-1, the V gene TRBV19; D unresolved. The CDR3 totals 13 residues. Germline lookup yields CDR1 LNHDA and CDR2 SQIVND (reference sequence). Trimming removed 4 bases at V and 4 bases at J, with 10 bases between.

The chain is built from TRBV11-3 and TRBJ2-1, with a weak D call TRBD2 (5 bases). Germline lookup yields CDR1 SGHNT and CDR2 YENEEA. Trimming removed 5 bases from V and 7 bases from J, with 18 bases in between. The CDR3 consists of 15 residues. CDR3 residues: CASSLSLGRGNEQFF. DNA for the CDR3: TGTGCCAGCAGCCTCTCCTTAGGTCGGGGAAATGAGCAGTTCTTC.

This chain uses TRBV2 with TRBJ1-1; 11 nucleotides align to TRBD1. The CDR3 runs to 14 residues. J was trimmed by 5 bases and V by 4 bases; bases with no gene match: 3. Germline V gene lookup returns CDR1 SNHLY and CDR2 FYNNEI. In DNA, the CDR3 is TGTGCCAGCAGTGGGACAGGGGGCGAAACTGAAGCTTTCTTT. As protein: CASSGTGGETEAFF.

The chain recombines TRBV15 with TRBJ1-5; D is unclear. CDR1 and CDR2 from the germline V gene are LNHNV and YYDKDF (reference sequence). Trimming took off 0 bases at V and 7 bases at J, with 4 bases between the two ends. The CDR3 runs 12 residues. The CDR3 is CATSRDRQPQHF. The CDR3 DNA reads TGTGCCACCAGCAGAGATCGGCAGCCCCAGCATTTT.

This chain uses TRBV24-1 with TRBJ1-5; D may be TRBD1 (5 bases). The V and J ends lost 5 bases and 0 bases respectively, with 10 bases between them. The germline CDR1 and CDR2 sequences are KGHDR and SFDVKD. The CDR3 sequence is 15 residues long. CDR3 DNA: TGTGCCACCAGTGCCGAGGGGAATAGCAATCAGCCCCAGCATTTT. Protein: CATSAEGNSNQPQHF.

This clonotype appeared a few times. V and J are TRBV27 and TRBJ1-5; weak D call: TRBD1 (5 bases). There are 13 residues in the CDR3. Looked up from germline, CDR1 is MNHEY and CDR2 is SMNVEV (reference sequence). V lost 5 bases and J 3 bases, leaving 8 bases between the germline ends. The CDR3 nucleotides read TGTGCCAGCAGTACCGGACACAATCAGCCCCAGCATTTT. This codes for CASSTGHNQPQHF.

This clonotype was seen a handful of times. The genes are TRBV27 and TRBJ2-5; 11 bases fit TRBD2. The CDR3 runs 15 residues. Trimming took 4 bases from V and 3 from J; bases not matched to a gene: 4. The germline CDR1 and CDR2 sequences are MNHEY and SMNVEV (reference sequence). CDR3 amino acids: CASSSPGLAEETQYF. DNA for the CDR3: TGTGCCAGCAGTTCCCCGGGACTAGCGGAAGAGACCCAGTACTTC.

The chain's CDR3 is CASSPQGAMGNQPQHF. CDR3 DNA: TGTGCCAGCAGTCCTCAGGGGGCGATGGGCAATCAGCCCCAGCATTTT. The V call is TRBV12-3 or TRBV12-4, the J call TRBJ1-5; 8 nucleotides agree with TRBD1. V gave up 5 bases and J gave up 2 bases; unmatched junction bases: 8. This CDR3 has 16 amino acids.

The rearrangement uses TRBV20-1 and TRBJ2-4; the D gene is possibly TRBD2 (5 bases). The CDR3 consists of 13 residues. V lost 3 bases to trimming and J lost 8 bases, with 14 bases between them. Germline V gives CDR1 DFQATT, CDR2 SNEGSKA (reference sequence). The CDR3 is CSARADLRDIQYF. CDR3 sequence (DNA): TGCAGTGCTAGGGCCGACCTGAGGGACATTCAGTACTTC.

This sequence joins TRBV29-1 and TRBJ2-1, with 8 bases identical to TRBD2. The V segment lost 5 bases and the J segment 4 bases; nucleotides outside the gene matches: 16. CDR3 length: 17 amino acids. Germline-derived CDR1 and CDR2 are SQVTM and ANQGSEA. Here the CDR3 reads CSVRVSGRGWPYNEQFF. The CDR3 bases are TGCAGCGTTCGTGTCAGCGGGAGAGGTTGGCCGTACAATGAGCAGTTCTTC.

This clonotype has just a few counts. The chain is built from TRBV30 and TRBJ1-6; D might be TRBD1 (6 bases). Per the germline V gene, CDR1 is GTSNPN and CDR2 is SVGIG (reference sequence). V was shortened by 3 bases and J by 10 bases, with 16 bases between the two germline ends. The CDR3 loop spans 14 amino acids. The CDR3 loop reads CAWRVRGSGSPLHF. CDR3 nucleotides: TGTGCCTGGAGAGTCAGGGGAAGTGGATCACCCCTCCACTTT.

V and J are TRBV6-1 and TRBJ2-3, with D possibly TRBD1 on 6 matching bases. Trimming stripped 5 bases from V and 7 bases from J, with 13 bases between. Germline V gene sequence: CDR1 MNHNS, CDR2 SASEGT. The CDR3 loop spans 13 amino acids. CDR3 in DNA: TGTGCCAGCAGTACATCAGGGGCCAATACGCAGTATTTT. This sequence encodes CASSTSGANTQYF.

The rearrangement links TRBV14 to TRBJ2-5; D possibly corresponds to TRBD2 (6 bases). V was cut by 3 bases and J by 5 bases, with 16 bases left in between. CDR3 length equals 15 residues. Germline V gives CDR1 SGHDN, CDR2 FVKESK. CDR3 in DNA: TGTGCCAGCAGCCACCGGACTAAAGGGTTGGAGACCCAGTACTTC. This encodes CASSHRTKGLETQYF.